One sample yielded the 32 T cell receptor beta chains listed below, sequenced in a study of CD4+ T cells in melanoma. Method: immunoSEQ multiplex PCR; TCRdb's copy keeps in-frame clones and lacks some. The sample has more than 110,000 clones, around 90% seen once. The receptor source for this set is a human donor with melanoma.

V and J are TRBV29-1 and TRBJ1-1; possibly TRBD1 for D (6 bases). The CDR3 loop spans 11 amino acids. Germline V lookup: CDR1 SQVTM, CDR2 ANQGSEA. Trimming took off 0 bases at V and 11 bases at J, with 10 bases between the two ends. The CDR3 sequence is CSVEEGAGAFF. The DNA of the CDR3 is TGCAGCGTTGAAGAGGGGGCAGGGGCTTTCTTT.

The chain is built from TRBV30 and TRBJ1-3; no clear D gene. V lost 2 bases to trimming and J lost 0 bases, with 5 bases between them. The CDR3 is 13 residues long. The germline V gene has CDR1 GTSNPN and CDR2 SVGIG (reference sequence). The CDR3 coding sequence is TGTGCCTGGAGTTATTTCTCTGGAAACACCATATATTTT. It yields the protein CAWSYFSGNTIYF.

This clone was detected once. The V and J genes are TRBV6-1 and TRBJ1-2; the D is unclear. The CDR3 contains 14 residues. The V gene's germline CDR1 is MNHNS and CDR2 SASEGT. Trimming removed 6 bases from V and 0 bases from J, with 11 bases in between. The CDR3 loop reads CASRGGGTNYGYTF. The CDR3 region has the DNA TGTGCCAGCAGGGGCGGCGGGACTAACTATGGCTACACCTTC.

This clone was seen only once. The J gene is TRBJ1-1, the V gene TRBV5-1, with D possibly TRBD1 on 5 matching bases. CDR1 and CDR2 from the germline V gene are SGHRS and YFSETQ. The V gene lost 2 bases and the J gene lost 0 bases, with 8 bases spanning the gap. The CDR3 sequence is 14 residues long. The CDR3 DNA reads TGCGCCAGCAGCTTTGGGGGAATGAACACTGAAGCTTTCTTT. Translated, it gives CASSFGGMNTEAFF.

The sample holds a few counts of this clone. The chain recombines TRBV4-1 with TRBJ2-3; D gene ambiguous. V lost 5 bases and J 4 bases, leaving 10 bases between the germline ends. This CDR3 comprises 13 residues. Per the germline V gene, CDR1 is MGHRA and CDR2 is YSYEKL. CDR3 region: CASSYENPDTQYF. The CDR3 region has the DNA TGCGCCAGCAGCTACGAAAACCCAGATACGCAGTATTTT.

The chain combines TRBV11-2 with TRBJ2-7; D is possibly TRBD2 (7 bases). Per the germline V gene, CDR1 is SGHAT and CDR2 is FQNNGV. The germline V and J ends were trimmed by 1 base and 6 bases, with 10 bases remaining between them. The CDR3 consists of 13 residues. In DNA, the CDR3 is TGTGCCAGCAGCTTAGGGGGGGGCGGCGAGCAGTACTTC. Translation gives CASSLGGGGEQYF. Using reference TRBV11-2 and TRBJ2-7 for the parts outside the CDR3, the full variable domain is EAGVAQSPRYKIIEKRQSVAFWCNPISGHATLYWYQQILGQGPKLLIQFQNNGVVDDSQLPKDRFSAERLKGVDSTLKIQPAKLEDSAVYLCASSLGGGGEQYFGPGTRLTVT.

The rearrangement joins TRBV19 to TRBJ1-5; a weak D match, TRBD1 (5 bases). Germline CDR1 is LNHDA and CDR2 is SQIVND (reference sequence). The V gene lost 4 bases and the J gene lost 0 bases, with 10 bases spanning the gap. The CDR3 covers 15 residues. CDR3 loop: CASSTLTVSNQPQHF. The DNA of the CDR3 is TGTGCCAGTAGTACCCTGACAGTTAGCAATCAGCCCCAGCATTTT.

The table lists this clone with a count of one. V usage is TRBV11-2 and J usage is TRBJ1-4; D unclear. Deletions cut 6 bases from V and 0 bases from J, with 23 bases between. The CDR3 covers 19 residues. Germline CDR1 is SGHAT and CDR2 is FQNNGV. The CDR3 loop is CASRGISDVSFATNEKLFF. The CDR3, as DNA: TGTGCCAGCAGGGGCATTAGCGACGTCAGTTTTGCAACTAATGAAAAACTGTTTTTT.

This chain joins TRBV11-1 and TRBJ2-1; the D call may be TRBD1 or TRBD2 (5 bases each). CDR1 is SGHAT and CDR2 is FQDESV in the germline V gene (reference sequence). The CDR3 has 15 residues. Trimming cost V 2 bases and J 0 bases, with 8 bases left between them. CDR3 nucleotides: TGTGCCAGCAGCTTATCGGGGACCTCCTACAATGAGCAGTTCTTC. As protein: CASSLSGTSYNEQFF.

The rearrangement joins TRBV30 to TRBJ1-2; D is possibly TRBD1 (5 bases). This CDR3 has 13 residues. Per germline, CDR1 GTSNPN and CDR2 SVGIG (reference sequence). V shed 5 bases and J shed 8 bases, with 18 bases lying between them. The CDR3 DNA sequence: TGTGCCTGGGGAATCCCGGGGCTGTTCGGCTACACCTTC. Protein product: CAWGIPGLFGYTF.

The rearrangement uses TRBV7-3 and TRBJ2-4; D may be TRBD1 (6 bases). Per germline, CDR1 SGHTA and CDR2 FQGTGA. V was clipped by 3 bases and J by 8 bases, with 11 bases between them. The CDR3 runs 13 residues. The chain's CDR3 is CASSLGAGDIQYF. The CDR3 DNA is TGTGCCAGCAGCTTGGGGGCCGGGGACATTCAGTACTTC. Based on the CDR3 plus reference TRBV7-3 and TRBJ2-4, the full variable domain is GAGVSQTPSNKVTEKGKYVELRCDPISGHTALYWYRQSLGQGPEFLIYFQGTGAADDSGLPNDRFFAVRPEGSVSTLKIQRTERGDSAVYLCASSLGAGDIQYFGAGTRLSVL.

The J gene is TRBJ2-1, the V gene TRBV7-3; D gene ambiguous. V lost 5 bases and J 8 bases, leaving 10 bases between the germline ends. The CDR3 loop spans 12 amino acids. Germline CDR1 and CDR2: SGHTA and FQGTGA. The CDR3 DNA reads TGTGCCAGCAGCCTTTTAGGGCATGAGCAGTTCTTC. It specifies CASSLLGHEQFF.

This sequence joins TRBV21-1 and TRBJ1-1. TRBV21-1 is noted as a pseudogene. This CDR3 spans 17 amino acids. The CDR3 nucleotides read TGTGCCAGCAGCAATGGGCATTTCGGGGGCGCAAACACTGAAGCTTTCTTT. Protein: CASSNGHFGGANTEAFF.

The chain has TRBV30 and TRBJ1-1; 7 positions match TRBD1. Germline CDR1 GTSNPN, CDR2 SVGIG (reference sequence). J was trimmed by 13 bases and V by 3 bases; bases with no gene match: 14. The CDR3 consists of 13 residues. CDR3 in DNA: TGTGCCTGGAGCCCTCAAGGGGTGGGACAGCGTTTCTTT. Its translation is CAWSPQGVGQRFF.

The chain carries TRBV5-1 and TRBJ2-2; 7 bases are a match to TRBD1. CDR1 and CDR2 from the germline V gene are SGHRS and YFSETQ. V gave up 3 bases and J gave up 6 bases; unmatched junction bases: 8. The CDR3 covers 15 residues. The CDR3 DNA sequence: TGCGCCAGCAGCTCGGGACAGTTGTACGCCGGGGAGCTGTTTTTT. This codes for CASSSGQLYAGELFF.

The chain employs TRBV11-1 and TRBJ1-1, with a possible D match to TRBD1 (6 bases). Trimming pared 4 bases from V and 1 base from J, leaving 16 bases between. The germline V gene encodes CDR1 SGHAT and CDR2 FQDESV (reference sequence). The CDR3 is 16 residues long. CDR3 sequence reads: CASSSTYDRRNTEAFF. CDR3 nucleotide sequence: TGTGCCAGCAGCTCTACCTACGACAGGCGGAACACTGAAGCTTTCTTT.

The rearrangement joins TRBV5-1 to TRBJ2-5; 9 bases line up with TRBD1. Germline V lookup: CDR1 SGHRS, CDR2 YFSETQ. After removal of 8 bases from V and 4 bases from J, the junction contained 12 bases not matched to a gene. There are 15 residues in the CDR3. The CDR3 spells CASSKQGAQGETQYF. CDR3 nucleotide sequence: TGCGCCAGTTCCAAACAGGGGGCGCAGGGAGAGACCCAGTACTTC.

The CDR3 reads CASTDRGSTEAFF. For the CDR3, the DNA is TGTGCCAGCACAGACAGGGGGAGCACTGAAGCTTTCTTT. The rearrangement uses TRBV6-5 and TRBJ1-1; TRBD1 matches at 9 bases. Looked up from germline, CDR1 is MNHEY and CDR2 is SVGAGI. With 7 bases clipped from V and 4 bases from J, the junction kept 4 bases outside the gene matches. CDR3 size: 13 residues.

CDR3 sequence: CASSVGLASPDTQYF. The CDR3 DNA is TGTGCCAGCAGTGTCGGTCTGGCGTCACCTGATACGCAGTATTTT. The V and J genes are TRBV2 and TRBJ2-3; no reliable D call. Germline V lookup: CDR1 SNHLY, CDR2 FYNNEI. The CDR3 spans 15 residues. Trimming stripped 4 bases from V and 6 bases from J, with 17 bases between. The full variable domain, in which reference TRBV2 and TRBJ2-3 provide the parts outside the CDR3, is EPEVTQTPSHQVTQMGQEVILRCVPISNHLYFYWYRQILGQKVEFLVSFYNNEISEKSEIFDDQFSVERPDGSNFTLKIRSTKLEDSAMYFCASSVGLASPDTQYFGPGTRLTVL.

This sequence joins TRBV6-5 and TRBJ2-3; 12 bases match TRBD2. The ends lost 2 bases at V and 2 bases at J; junction bases unmatched: 2. Germline V CDR1 and CDR2: MNHEY, SVGAGI. The CDR3 is 16 residues long. CDR3 loop: CASSYTSGGLTDTQYF. CDR3 sequence (DNA): TGTGCCAGCAGTTACACTAGCGGGGGGCTCACAGATACGCAGTATTTT.

This chain uses TRBV30 with TRBJ1-1; D is perhaps TRBD1 (5 bases). V lost 3 bases to trimming and J lost 4 bases, with 12 bases between them. Germline CDR1 and CDR2: GTSNPN and SVGIG (reference sequence). CDR3 size: 13 residues. CDR3 amino acids: CAWRFQGVTEAFF. The DNA for the CDR3 is TGTGCCTGGAGATTCCAAGGGGTCACTGAAGCTTTCTTT.

CDR3 amino acids: CASSPYRGAYEQYF. The CDR3 nucleotides read TGTGCCAGCAGCCCTTACAGGGGAGCCTACGAGCAGTACTTC. The chain recombines TRBV27 with TRBJ2-7; 7 bases match TRBD1. CDR1 MNHEY and CDR2 SMNVEV come from the germline V gene (reference sequence). V lost 6 bases to trimming and J lost 2 bases; unmatched junction nucleotides: 7. The CDR3 runs 14 residues.

The chain recombines TRBV5-8 with TRBJ1-1; D is ambiguous. Germline assignment: CDR1 SGHTS and CDR2 YDEGEE. This CDR3 contains 13 residues. V was clipped by 0 bases and J by 2 bases, with 5 bases between them. The CDR3 DNA reads as TGTGCCAGCAGCTTGGAGGGTAACACTGAAGCTTTCTTT. Protein sequence: CASSLEGNTEAFF.

V is TRBV30 and J is TRBJ1-2; D not resolved. CDR1 and CDR2 (germline): GTSNPN, SVGIG (reference sequence). V gave up 0 bases and J gave up 10 bases, with 15 bases separating them. The length of the CDR3 is 13 residues. The DNA for the CDR3 is TGTGCCTGGAGTGTATCGGTTGGCATTTACTACACCTTC. Its translation: CAWSVSVGIYYTF.

The genes are TRBV7-9 and TRBJ2-5, with D perhaps matching TRBD1 (5 bases). The V gene's germline CDR1 is SEHNR and CDR2 FQNEAQ (reference sequence). The length of the CDR3 is 14 residues. The V end was cut by 5 bases, the J end by 4 bases, with 14 bases between. CDR3 DNA sequence: TGTGCCAGCAGCCCAGGGTCTAGGGGAGAGACCCAGTACTTC. As protein: CASSPGSRGETQYF.

Details on this clone: Other nucleotide sequences from this sample produce the same CDR3. The genes are TRBV7-9 and TRBJ2-2, with D possibly being TRBD1 (6 bases). V was shortened by 3 bases and J by 3 bases, with 11 bases between the two germline ends. This CDR3 spans 15 amino acids. The germline V gene encodes CDR1 SEHNR and CDR2 FQNEAQ (reference sequence). CDR3 coding DNA: TGTGCCAGCAGCTTTCTCCAGGGGCACACCGGGGAGCTGTTTTTT. Its translation: CASSFLQGHTGELFF. The full variable domain, rest sourced from reference TRBV7-9 and TRBJ2-2, is DTGVSQNPRHKITKRGQNVTFRCDPISEHNRLYWYRQTLGQGPEFLTYFQNEAQLEKSRLLSDRFSAERPKGSFSTLEIQRTEQGDSAMYLCASSFLQGHTGELFFGEGSRLTVL.

This clone was seen once. V usage is TRBV10-3 and J usage is TRBJ2-5; 8 bases agree with TRBD2. Germline CDR1 ENHRY, CDR2 SYGVKD. This CDR3 comprises 14 residues. The trim removed 7 bases at V and 5 bases at J, leaving 9 bases unmatched. Here the CDR3 DNA reads TGTGCCATCAACACGGGGGGGGTCCGGGAGACCCAGTACTTC. It translates to CAINTGGVRETQYF.

This chain joins TRBV5-5 and TRBJ2-5; TRBD2 matches 7 bases. Germline V CDR1 and CDR2: SGHKS, YYEKEE (reference sequence). J gave up 1 base and V 3 bases, and 3 bases lay outside the gene matches. This CDR3 comprises 14 residues. The CDR3 here is CASSSLAVQETQYF. The CDR3 DNA sequence: TGTGCCAGCAGCTCGCTAGCGGTCCAAGAGACCCAGTACTTC. Complete variable domain (other parts from reference TRBV5-5 and TRBJ2-5): DAGVTQSPTHLIKTRGQQVTLRCSPISGHKSVSWYQQVLGQGPQFIFQYYEKEERGRGNFPDRFSARQFPNYSSELNVNALLLGDSALYLCASSSLAVQETQYFGPGTRLLVL.

The V gene is TRBV28, the J gene TRBJ2-7; D not certain. The V end lost 6 bases, the J end lost 3 bases, and 6 bases lay between the germline ends. Germline V CDR1 and CDR2: MDHEN, SYDVKM. The CDR3 contains 11 residues. Written as DNA, the CDR3 is TGTGCCAGCAGAACTCACTACGAGCAGTACTTC. As protein: CASRTHYEQYF.

This chain links TRBV4-1 with TRBJ2-2; a possible D gene is TRBD2 (7 bases). The V gene lost 1 base and the J gene lost 2 bases, with 11 bases spanning the gap. The V gene's germline CDR1 is MGHRA and CDR2 YSYEKL. The CDR3 consists of 16 residues. The CDR3 spells CASSQGGGFNTGELFF. The CDR3, as DNA: TGCGCCAGCAGCCAAGGCGGGGGCTTTAACACCGGGGAGCTGTTTTTT.

This sequence joins TRBV27 and TRBJ2-7; D may be TRBD1 (6 bases). The CDR3 loop spans 12 amino acids. Between the trimmed V and J ends, which lost 6 bases and 2 bases, there was a span of 8 bases. Germline CDR1 and CDR2: MNHEY and SMNVEV (reference sequence). CDR3 sequence: CASRTGPYEQYF. As DNA, the CDR3 is TGTGCCAGCAGGACAGGACCCTACGAGCAGTACTTC.

The chain combines TRBV5-1 with TRBJ2-1; D gene unclear. The CDR3 has 13 amino acids. The germline V and J ends were trimmed by 4 bases and 9 bases, with 14 bases remaining between them. The germline CDR1 and CDR2 sequences are SGHRS and YFSETQ. The CDR3 DNA follows: TGCGCCAGCAGCCCGACGTCCCTACCTGAGCAGTTCTTC. It specifies CASSPTSLPEQFF.